This TCR beta chain is from a study of blood T cells in healthy people across ages. The wider study: Per two T cells, template switching captured roughly one barcoded beta molecule.

Study findings and constraints: Whereas aged donors had fewer naive CD4+ cells, long-lived donors had more of them and higher diversity. TCR beta diversity was tightly associated with the proportion of naive T cells. Possibly, changes in expanded clonotypes were confounded because donor CMV status was unknown.

This clonotype has a handful of counts. Its target is unknown. The length of the CDR3 is 15 residues. Germline lookup yields CDR1 MNHEY and CDR2 SMNVEV (reference sequence). Trimming at V came to 2 bases and at J to 5 bases, leaving 7 bases not matched to a gene. A second about 6 to 11 cycle PCR used barcoded and J-beta primers. TCRdb redid the calling of the 5' RACE reads with MiXCR, one entry per CDR3 protein. The top ten hold over 2% of the sample, which has about 1.8 million distinct CDR3 sequences, approximately 50% seen once. The material sequenced was blood. The chain recombines TRBV27 with TRBJ2-7, with 9 bases that match TRBD1. The sequence derives from a woman between 35 and 50 years old in good health. CDR3 nucleotide sequence: TGTGCCAGCAGTTTAGTGGGACAGGGACGTGACGAGCAGTACTTC. Its translation: CASSLVGQGRDEQYF.